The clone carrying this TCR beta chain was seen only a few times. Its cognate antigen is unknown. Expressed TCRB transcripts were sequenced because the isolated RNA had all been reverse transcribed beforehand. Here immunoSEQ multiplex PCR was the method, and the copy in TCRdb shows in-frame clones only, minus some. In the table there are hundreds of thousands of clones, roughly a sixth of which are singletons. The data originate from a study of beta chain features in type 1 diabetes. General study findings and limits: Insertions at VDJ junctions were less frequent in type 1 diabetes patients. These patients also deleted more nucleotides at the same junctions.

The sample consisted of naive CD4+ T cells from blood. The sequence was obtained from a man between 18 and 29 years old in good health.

CDR3 coding DNA: TGTGCCACCAGCAGCAGGGATAACTATGGCTACACCTTC. Translating gives CATSSRDNYGYTF. This rearrangement joins TRBV15 to TRBJ1-2; D might be TRBD1 (5 bases). Trimming cost V 3 bases and J 1 base, with 6 bases left between them. Germline values: CDR1 LNHNV, CDR2 YYDKDF (reference sequence). The CDR3 has 13 amino acids.